This T cell receptor (beta chain) was captured in a study of T cell responses to AZD1222 COVID-19 vaccine. Using immunoSEQ multiplex PCR, the repertoire was profiled, and TCRdb retains in-frame clones only, with some absent. This table has around 94,000 clones, 85% appearing once. The study's findings and limits: Donor demographics were predominantly white British with a female majority; clonal diversity may be underestimated. CD4 TCRs linked to vaccination spanned spike, dominating at 160-218 and 743-854.

As regards this clone: Its antigen is not known.

After removal of 8 bases from V and 4 bases from J, the junction contained 13 bases not matched to a gene. From germline, CDR1 is MNHEY and CDR2 SVGAGI. This CDR3 is 15 amino acids long. The specimen comprised peripheral blood, sampled 28 days after the second AZD1222 dose. The clonotype was recovered from an adult who received the AZD1222 COVID-19 vaccine. The chain links TRBV6-5 to TRBJ1-1; 7 bases match TRBD1. The CDR3, as DNA: TGTGCCAGCGGGGGGGACAGCCTGTTGGGCACTGAAGCTTTCTTT. Protein: CASGGDSLLGTEAFF.